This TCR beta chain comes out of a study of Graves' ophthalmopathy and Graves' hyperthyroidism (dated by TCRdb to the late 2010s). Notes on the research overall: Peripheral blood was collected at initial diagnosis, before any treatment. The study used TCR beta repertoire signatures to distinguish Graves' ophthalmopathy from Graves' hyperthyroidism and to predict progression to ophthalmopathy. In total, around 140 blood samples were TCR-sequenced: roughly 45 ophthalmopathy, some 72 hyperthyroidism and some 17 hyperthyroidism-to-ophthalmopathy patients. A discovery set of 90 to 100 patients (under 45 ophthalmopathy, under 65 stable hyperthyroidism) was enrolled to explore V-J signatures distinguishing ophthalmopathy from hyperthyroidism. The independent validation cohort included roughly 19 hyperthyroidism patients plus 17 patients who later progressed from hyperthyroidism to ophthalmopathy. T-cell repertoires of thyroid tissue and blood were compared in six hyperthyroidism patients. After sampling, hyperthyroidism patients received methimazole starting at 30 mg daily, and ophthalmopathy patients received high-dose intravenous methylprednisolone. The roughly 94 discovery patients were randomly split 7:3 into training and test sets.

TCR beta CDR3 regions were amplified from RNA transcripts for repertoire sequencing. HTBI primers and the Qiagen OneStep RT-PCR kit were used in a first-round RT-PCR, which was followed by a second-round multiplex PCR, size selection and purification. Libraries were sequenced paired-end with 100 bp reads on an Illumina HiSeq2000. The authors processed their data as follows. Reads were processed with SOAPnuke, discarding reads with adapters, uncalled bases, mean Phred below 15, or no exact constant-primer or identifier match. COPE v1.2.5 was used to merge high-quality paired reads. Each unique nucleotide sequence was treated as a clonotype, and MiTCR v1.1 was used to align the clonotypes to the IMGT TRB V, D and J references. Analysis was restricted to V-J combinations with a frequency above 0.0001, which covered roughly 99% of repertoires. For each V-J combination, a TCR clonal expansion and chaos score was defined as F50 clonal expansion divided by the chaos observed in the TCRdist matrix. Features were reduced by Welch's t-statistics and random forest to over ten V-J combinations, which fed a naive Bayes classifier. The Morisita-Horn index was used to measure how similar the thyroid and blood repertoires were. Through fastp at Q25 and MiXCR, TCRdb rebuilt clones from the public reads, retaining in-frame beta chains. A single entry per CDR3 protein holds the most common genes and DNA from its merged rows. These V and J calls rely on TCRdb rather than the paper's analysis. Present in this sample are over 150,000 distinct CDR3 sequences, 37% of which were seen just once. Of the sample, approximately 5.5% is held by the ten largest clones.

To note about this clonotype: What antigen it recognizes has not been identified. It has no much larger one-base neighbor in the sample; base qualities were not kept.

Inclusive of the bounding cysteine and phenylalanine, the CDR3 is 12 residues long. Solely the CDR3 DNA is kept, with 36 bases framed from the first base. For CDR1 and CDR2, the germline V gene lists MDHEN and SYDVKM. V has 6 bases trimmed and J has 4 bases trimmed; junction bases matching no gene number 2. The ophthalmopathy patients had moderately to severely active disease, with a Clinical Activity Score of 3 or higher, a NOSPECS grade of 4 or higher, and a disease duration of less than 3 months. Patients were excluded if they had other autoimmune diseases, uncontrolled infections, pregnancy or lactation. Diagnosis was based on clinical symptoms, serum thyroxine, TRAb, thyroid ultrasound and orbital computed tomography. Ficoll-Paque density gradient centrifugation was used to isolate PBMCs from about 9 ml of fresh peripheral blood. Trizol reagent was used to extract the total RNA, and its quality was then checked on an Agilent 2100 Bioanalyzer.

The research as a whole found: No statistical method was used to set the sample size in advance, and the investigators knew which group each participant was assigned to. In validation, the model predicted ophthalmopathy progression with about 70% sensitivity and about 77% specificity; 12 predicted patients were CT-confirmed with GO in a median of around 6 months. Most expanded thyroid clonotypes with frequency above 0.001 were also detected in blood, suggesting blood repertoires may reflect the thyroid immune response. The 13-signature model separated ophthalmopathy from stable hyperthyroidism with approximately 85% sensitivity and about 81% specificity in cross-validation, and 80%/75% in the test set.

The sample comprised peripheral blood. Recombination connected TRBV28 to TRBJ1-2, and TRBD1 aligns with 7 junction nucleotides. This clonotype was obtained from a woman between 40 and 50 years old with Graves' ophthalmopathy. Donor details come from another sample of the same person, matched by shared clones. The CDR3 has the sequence CASRRTGYGYTF. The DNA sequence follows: TGTGCCAGCAGAAGGACAGGCTATGGCTACACCTTC.